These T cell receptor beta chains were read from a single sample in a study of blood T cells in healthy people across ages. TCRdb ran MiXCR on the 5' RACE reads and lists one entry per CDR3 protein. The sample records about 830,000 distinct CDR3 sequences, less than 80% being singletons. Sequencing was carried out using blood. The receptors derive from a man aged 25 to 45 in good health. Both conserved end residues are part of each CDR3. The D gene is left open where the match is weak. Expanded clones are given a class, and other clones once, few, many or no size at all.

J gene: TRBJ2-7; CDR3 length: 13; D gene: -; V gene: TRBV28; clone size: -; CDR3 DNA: TGTGCCAGCAGTTTAGTGGAGATGAACGAGCAGTACTTC; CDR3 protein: CASSLVEMNEQYF
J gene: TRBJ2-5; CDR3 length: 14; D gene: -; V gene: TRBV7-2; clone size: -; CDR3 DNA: TGTGCCAGCAGCTTGGGGGACTCATGGGAGACCCAGTACTTC; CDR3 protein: CASSLGDSWETQYF
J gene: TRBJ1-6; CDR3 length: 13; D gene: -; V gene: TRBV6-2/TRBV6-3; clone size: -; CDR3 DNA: TGTGCCAGCACTCCTTGGCAGAATTCACCCCTCCACTTT; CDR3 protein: CASTPWQNSPLHF
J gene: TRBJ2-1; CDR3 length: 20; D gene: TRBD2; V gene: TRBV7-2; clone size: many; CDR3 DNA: TGTGCCAGCAGCTTAGGCGTGAGGCTAGCGGGGTCGAGCTCCTACAATGAGCAGTTCTTC; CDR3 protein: CASSLGVRLAGSSSYNEQFF
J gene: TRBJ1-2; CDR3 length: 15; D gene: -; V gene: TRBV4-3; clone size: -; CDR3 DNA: TGCGCCAGCAGCCAAGGGTACTTAATAAACTATGGCTACACCTTC; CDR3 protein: CASSQGYLINYGYTF
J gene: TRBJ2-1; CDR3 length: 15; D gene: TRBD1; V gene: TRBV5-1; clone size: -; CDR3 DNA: TGCGCCAGCAGCGGGACAGGGGGATCCTGCAATGAGCAGTTCTTC; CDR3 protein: CASSGTGGSCNEQFF
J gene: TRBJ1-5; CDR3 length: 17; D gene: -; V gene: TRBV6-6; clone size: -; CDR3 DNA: TGTGCCAGCAGTTATCTTGAGGGACGGAATAGCAATCAGCCCCAGCATTTT; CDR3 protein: CASSYLEGRNSNQPQHF
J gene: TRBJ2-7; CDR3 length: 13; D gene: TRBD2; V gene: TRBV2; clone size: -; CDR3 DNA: TGTGCCAGCAACCTAGCGGGGGGTGAAGAGCAGTACTTC; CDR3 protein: CASNLAGGEEQYF
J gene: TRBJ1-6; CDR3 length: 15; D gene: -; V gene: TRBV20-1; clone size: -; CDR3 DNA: TGCAGTGCTAGGTGGGGGGCCAACTATAATTCACCCCTCCACTTT; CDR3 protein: CSARWGANYNSPLHF
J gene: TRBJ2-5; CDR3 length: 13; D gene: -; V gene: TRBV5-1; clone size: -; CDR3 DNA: TGCGCCAGCAGCTTGGCGGGACCGGAGACCCAGTACTTC; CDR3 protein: CASSLAGPETQYF
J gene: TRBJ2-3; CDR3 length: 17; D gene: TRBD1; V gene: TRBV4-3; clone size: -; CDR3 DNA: TGCGCCAGCAGCCACTGGACAGGGGGACCTAGCACAGATACGCAGTATTTT; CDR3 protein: CASSHWTGGPSTDTQYF
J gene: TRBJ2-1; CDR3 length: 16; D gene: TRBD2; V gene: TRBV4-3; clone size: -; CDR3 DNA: TGCGCCAGCAGCCAAGATTACGGGGGGGCCTACAATGAGCAGTTCTTC; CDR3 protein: CASSQDYGGAYNEQFF
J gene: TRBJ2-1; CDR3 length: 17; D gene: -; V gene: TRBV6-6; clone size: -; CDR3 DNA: TGTGCCAGCAGTTACTCGCCCCACCAATCCACCTACAATGAGCAGTTCTTC; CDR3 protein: CASSYSPHQSTYNEQFF
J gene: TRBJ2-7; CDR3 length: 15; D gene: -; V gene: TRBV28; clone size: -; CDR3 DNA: TGTGCCAGCAGTTTACGCAGGGAATATAGCTACGAGCAGTACTTC; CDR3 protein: CASSLRREYSYEQYF
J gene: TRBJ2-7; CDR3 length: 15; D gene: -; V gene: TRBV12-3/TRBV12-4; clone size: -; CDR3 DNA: TGTGCCAGCAGTTTAGGTCCCCTGGCCCTCTACGAGCAGTACTTC; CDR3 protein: CASSLGPLALYEQYF
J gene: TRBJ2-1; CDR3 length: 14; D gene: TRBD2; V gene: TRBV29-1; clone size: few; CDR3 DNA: TGCAGCGTTGACCCCGGGACTAGCGTTTGGGAGCAGTTCTTC; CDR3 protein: CSVDPGTSVWEQFF
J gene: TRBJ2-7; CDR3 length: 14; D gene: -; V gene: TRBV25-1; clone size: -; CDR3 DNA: TGTGCCAGCGCGCAGGGGGGTTCTATCTACGAGCAGTACTTC; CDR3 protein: CASAQGGSIYEQYF
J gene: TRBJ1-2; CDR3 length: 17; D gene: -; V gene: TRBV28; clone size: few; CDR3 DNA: TGTGCCAGCCCCCCTCGGGGGCCGCGGCAGGTTAACTATGGCTACACCTTC; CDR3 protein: CASPPRGPRQVNYGYTF
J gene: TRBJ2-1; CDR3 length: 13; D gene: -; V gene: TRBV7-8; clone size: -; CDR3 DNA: TGTGCCGCCAACAAACTCGGAGGGAATGAGCAGTTCTTC; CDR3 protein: CAANKLGGNEQFF
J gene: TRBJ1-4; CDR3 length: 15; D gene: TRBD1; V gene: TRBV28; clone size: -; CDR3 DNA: TGTGCCAGCAGTCCAGGGGACAGGCTAGGGGAAAAACTGTTTTTT; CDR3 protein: CASSPGDRLGEKLFF
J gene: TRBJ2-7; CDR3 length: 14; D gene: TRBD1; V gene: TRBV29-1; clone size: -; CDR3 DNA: TGCAGCGTGGAAGTTAACAGGGGGACCTACGAGCAGTACTTC; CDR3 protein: CSVEVNRGTYEQYF
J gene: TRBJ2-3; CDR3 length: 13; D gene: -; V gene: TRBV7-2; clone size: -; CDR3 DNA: TGTGCCAGCAGCCATGCGAGGTCAGATACGCAGTATTTT; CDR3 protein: CASSHARSDTQYF
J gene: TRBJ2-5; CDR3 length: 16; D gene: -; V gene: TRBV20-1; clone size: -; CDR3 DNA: TGCAGTGCTAGGTCTTGGCAGGGAGAGTACCAAGAGACCCAGTACTTC; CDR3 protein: CSARSWQGEYQETQYF
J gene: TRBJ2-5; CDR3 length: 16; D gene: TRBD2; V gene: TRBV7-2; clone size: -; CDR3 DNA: TGTGCCAGCAGCTTAGAGACTAGCGGGGGGGTAGAGACCCAGTACTTC; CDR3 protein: CASSLETSGGVETQYF
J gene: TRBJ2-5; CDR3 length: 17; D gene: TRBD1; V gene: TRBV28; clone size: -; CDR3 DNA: TGTGCCAGCAGCCGACCTGGGACAGGCCTGTACCAAGAGACCCAGTACTTC; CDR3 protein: CASSRPGTGLYQETQYF
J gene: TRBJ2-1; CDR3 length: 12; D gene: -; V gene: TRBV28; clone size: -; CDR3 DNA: TGTGCCAGCACCCGACAGGCTAATGAGCAGTTCTTC; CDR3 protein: CASTRQANEQFF
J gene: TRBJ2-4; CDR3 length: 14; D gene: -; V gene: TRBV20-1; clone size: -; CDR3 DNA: TGCAGTGCTAGAGATTATGGCGCAGGAACCATTCAGTACTTC; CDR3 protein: CSARDYGAGTIQYF
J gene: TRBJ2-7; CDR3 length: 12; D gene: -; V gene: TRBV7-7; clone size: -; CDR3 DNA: TGTGCTAGCAGCCAAAAGGGCGGCGAGCAGTACTTC; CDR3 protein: CASSQKGGEQYF
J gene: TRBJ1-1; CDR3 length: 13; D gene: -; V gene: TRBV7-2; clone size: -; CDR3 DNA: TGTGCCAGCAGCCCCCGCAGGGACGGTGAAGCTTTCTTT; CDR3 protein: CASSPRRDGEAFF
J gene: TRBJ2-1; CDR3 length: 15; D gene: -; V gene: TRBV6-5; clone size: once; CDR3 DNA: TGTGCCAGCAGTTGCCCACAGGGACGGTGGAATGAGCAGTTCTTC; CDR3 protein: CASSCPQGRWNEQFF
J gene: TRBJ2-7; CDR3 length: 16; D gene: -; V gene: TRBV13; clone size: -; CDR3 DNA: TGTGCCAGCAGCTTAGGAAGGTGGGGCAGCTCCTACGAGCAGTACTTC; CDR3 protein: CASSLGRWGSSYEQYF
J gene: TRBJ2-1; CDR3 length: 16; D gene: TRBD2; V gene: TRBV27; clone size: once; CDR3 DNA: TGTGCCAGCAGTTTACTTGCGGGGGGGCCTTTGGATGAGCAGTTCTTC; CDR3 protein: CASSLLAGGPLDEQFF
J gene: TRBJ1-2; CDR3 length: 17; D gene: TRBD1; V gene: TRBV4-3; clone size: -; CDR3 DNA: TGCGCCAGCAGCCCGAAGGCAGGGGGCAGTTCGAACTATGGCTACACCTTC; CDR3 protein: CASSPKAGGSSNYGYTF
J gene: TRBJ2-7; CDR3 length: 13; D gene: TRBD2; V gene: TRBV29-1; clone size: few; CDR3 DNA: TGCAGCTTCAGGACTAGCGGGAATTTCGAGCAGTACTTC; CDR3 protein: CSFRTSGNFEQYF
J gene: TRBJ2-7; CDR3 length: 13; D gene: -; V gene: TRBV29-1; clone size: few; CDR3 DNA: TGCAGCGTTGCAGGGACTCCCTCCTACGAGCAGTACTTC; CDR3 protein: CSVAGTPSYEQYF
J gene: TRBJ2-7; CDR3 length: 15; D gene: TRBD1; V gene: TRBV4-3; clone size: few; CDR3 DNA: TGCGCCAGCAGCCAAGAAAGGGACAGGGGGTACGAGCAGTACTTC; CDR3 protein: CASSQERDRGYEQYF
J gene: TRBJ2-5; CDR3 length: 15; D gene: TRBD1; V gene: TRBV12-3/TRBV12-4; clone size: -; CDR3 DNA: TGTGCCAGCAGTTTAGTACAGGGGGTATTGGAGACCCAGTACTTC; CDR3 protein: CASSLVQGVLETQYF
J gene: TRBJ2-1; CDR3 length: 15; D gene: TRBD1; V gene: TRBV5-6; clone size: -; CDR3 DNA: TGTGCCAGCAGCTTAGTCGGACAGGGGGATCATGAGCAGTTCTTC; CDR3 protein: CASSLVGQGDHEQFF
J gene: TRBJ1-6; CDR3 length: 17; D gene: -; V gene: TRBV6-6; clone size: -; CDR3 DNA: TGTGCCAGCAGCCAGACCGGCCCTAGCTCCTATAATTCACCCCTCCACTTT; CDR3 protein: CASSQTGPSSYNSPLHF
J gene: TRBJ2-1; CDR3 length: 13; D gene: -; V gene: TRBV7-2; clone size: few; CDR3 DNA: TGTGCCAGCAGCTCACCTTTCATCAATGAGCAGTTCTTC; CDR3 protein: CASSSPFINEQFF
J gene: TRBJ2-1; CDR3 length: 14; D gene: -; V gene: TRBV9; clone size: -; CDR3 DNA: TGTGCCAGCAGCTCCGGGTACTCCTACAATGAGCAGTTCTTC; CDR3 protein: CASSSGYSYNEQFF
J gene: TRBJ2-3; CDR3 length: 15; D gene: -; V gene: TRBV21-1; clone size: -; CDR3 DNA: TGTGCCAGCAGCAAAAGGCTAGCGGGGACAGATACGCAGTATTTT; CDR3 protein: CASSKRLAGTDTQYF
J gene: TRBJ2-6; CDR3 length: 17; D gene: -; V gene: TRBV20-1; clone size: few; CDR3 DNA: TGCAGTGCTACAAAACCGGGCCTTCTCTCTGGGGCCAACGTCCTGACTTTC; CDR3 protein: CSATKPGLLSGANVLTF
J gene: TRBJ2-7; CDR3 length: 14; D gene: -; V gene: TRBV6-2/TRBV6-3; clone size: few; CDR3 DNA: TGTGCCAGCATGCGGCGGCAGCCCTCCTACGAGCAGTACTTC; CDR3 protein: CASMRRQPSYEQYF
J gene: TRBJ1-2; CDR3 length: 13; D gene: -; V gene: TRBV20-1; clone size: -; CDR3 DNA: TGCAGTGCTAGAGATAGCAGAGGCTATGGCTACACCTTC; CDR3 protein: CSARDSRGYGYTF
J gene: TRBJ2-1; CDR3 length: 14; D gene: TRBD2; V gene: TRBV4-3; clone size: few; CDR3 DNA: TGCGCCAGCAGCCATCCGGGACTAGCGGGGGAGCAGTTCTTC; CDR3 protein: CASSHPGLAGEQFF
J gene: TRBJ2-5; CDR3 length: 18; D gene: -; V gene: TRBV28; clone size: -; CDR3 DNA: TGTGCCAGCAGTTCCCCACTGATGGGGGGCAGGTCGAAAGAGACCCAGTACTTC; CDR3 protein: CASSSPLMGGRSKETQYF
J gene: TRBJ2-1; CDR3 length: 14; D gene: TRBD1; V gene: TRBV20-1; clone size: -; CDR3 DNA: TGCAGTGCTAGACGGACAGGGAGGCCCAATGAGCAGTTCTTC; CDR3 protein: CSARRTGRPNEQFF
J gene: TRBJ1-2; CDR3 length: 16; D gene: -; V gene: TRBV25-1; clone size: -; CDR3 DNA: TGTGCCAGCAGTGAGGAACCGGGACATGCTAACTATGGCTACACCTTC; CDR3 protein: CASSEEPGHANYGYTF
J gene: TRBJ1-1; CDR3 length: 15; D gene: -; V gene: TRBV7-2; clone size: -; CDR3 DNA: TGTGCCAGCAGCTTGGGGACGGATTTTGGGACTGAAGCTTTCTTT; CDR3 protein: CASSLGTDFGTEAFF
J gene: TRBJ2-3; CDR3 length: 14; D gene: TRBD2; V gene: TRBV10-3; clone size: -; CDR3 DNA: TGTGCCATCAGACCGGGACTAGCTGGAGATACGCAGTATTTT; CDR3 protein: CAIRPGLAGDTQYF
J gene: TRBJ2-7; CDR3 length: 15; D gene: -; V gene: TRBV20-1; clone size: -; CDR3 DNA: TGCAGTGCTAGAGATTTCAGATCCCTTTCCTACGAGCAGTACTTC; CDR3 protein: CSARDFRSLSYEQYF
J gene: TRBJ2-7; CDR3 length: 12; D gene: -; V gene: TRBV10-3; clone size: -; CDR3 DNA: TGTGCCATCAGCCAGGGATACCACGAGCAGTACTTC; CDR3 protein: CAISQGYHEQYF
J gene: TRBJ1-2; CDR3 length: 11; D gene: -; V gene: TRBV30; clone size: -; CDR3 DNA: TGTGCCTGGAGTGTGGCCAGCGGCTACACCTTC; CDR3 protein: CAWSVASGYTF
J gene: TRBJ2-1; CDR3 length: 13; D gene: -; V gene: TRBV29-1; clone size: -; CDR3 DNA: TGCAGCGGTGAAGTAGGAGGGAACAATGAGCAGTTCTTC; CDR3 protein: CSGEVGGNNEQFF
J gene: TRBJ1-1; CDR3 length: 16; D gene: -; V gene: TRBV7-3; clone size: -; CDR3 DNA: TGTGCCAGCAGCTTAACGTCGGGGTCTAGGGAGACTGAAGCTTTCTTT; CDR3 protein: CASSLTSGSRETEAFF
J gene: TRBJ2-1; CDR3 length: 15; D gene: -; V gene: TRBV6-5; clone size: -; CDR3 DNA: TGTGCCAGCAGTCTCTTCGGGACGGTGGGGGATGAGCAGTTCTTC; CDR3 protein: CASSLFGTVGDEQFF